The source of this TCR beta chain is a study of blood T cell repertoires in COVID-19. Study-wide context: Sites in the United States, Italy and Spain provided acute and convalescent COVID-19 samples.

Original processing notes: Quantification of nucleated cells was approximated via reference gene primer amplification. Assay used: immunoSEQ multiplex PCR; TCRdb lists only in-frame clones, some missing. The V and J calls and the clone size are those of that table, but D and trimming were determined from the DNA. The sample records approximately 100,000 clones, roughly 89% being singletons. It was during active infection that Seattle patients were enrolled and then longitudinally followed. V shed 4 bases and J shed 7 bases, with 24 bases lying between them. Per the germline V gene, CDR1 is KGHDR and CDR2 is SFDVKD. The CDR3 covers 17 residues.

The receptor's source is a human donor with COVID-19, enrolled during active disease. The donor label of this sample is uncertain. The chain joins TRBV24-1 to TRBJ1-1, with D possibly being TRBD1 (6 bases). Sequenced sample: peripheral blood. CDR3 coding DNA: TGTGCCACCAGTGAGGGCCAGGGGCAGCCCGAATCTCTTGAAGCTTTCTTT. It translates to CATSEGQGQPESLEAFF.